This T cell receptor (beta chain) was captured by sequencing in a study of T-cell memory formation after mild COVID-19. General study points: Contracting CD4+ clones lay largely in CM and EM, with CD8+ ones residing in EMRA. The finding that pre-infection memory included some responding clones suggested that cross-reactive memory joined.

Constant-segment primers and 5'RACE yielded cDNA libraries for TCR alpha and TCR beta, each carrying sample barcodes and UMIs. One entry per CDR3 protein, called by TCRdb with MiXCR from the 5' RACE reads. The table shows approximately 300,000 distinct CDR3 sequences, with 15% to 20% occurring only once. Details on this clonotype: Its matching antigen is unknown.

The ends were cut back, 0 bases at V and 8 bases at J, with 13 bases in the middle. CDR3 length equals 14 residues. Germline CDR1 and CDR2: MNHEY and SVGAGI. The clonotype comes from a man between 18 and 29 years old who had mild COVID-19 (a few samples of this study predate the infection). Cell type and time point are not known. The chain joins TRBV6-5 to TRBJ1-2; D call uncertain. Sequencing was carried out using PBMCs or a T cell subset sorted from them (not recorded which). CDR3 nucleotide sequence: TGTGCCAGCAGTTACTCGATTAACGGGGTGGGCTACACCTTC. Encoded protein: CASSYSINGVGYTF.